This record looks at one TCR beta chain sequence and its context. Its target is not known. This specimen belongs to a study of cytomegalovirus exposure and HLA in healthy donors. General study findings and limits: Follow-up analysis later connected one missense variant in DCLRE1C with trimming of TCR beta V- and J-genes.

PCR used 60 Vbeta primers and 13 Jbeta primers. Assay: immunoSEQ multiplex PCR; the TCRdb copy retains only in-frame clones and omits some. This sample lists 130,000 to 150,000 clones; its ten largest clones have approximately 2.6%. The V gene's germline CDR1 is SEHNR and CDR2 FQNEAQ (reference sequence). Trimming removed 5 bases from V and 3 bases from J; junction bases left unmatched: 7. This CDR3 spans 15 amino acids. Sequencing was carried out using PBMCs. The TCR was taken from a middle-aged man in good health and CMV-seronegative. This chain uses TRBV7-9 with TRBJ1-1; 9 nucleotides agree with TRBD1. CDR3 sequence: CASSEGDREDTEAFF. The CDR3, as DNA: TGTGCCAGCAGCGAAGGGGACAGGGAGGACACTGAAGCTTTCTTT.